This section outlines one T cell receptor (beta chain) sequence together with its context. Its cognate antigen has yet to be identified. No much larger clone is present one base from it, and per-base qualities are unavailable. This record comes from a study of blood T cell repertoires in COVID-19 (dated by TCRdb to 2020 to 2022). In the study overall: The collaborator samples originated in the United States, Italy and Spain and spanned the acute and convalescent phases of COVID-19. The samples were drawn from two sources: the first 160 participants of the ongoing ImmuneRACE study, and over 1,000 subjects contributed by 6 global collaborators. The dataset comprised deeply sampled blood TCRbeta repertoires from subjects exposed to, actively infected with, or recovered from COVID-19. The prospective study material was composed of cDNA or gDNA derived from T cells, B-cell-depleted T cells, or PBMCs. The sample metadata nearly always contained a de-identified subject ID, COVID-19 status, age in years and sex. The repertoires were released in a freely available public database meant as a resource for research on the immune response to SARS-CoV-2. HLA class I and class II types, where available, came from metadata supplied by the sample provider rather than from assay-based typing.

Another Seattle source contributed samples from volunteer blood donors who had recovered from COVID-19. The collaborating institutions used their own protocols to collect whole blood in K2EDTA tubes. For TCRbeta analysis, collaborators shipped samples as frozen whole blood, isolated PBMCs, or DNA extracted from either of those sample types. The germline V gene (reference sequence) specifies LNHDA as CDR1 and SQIVND as CDR2. The junction shows trimming of 7 bases on V and 6 bases on J, plus 19 bases between the germline ends. The CDR3 numbers 14 residues from cysteine through phenylalanine. Just the 42-base CDR3 DNA is kept, in frame starting at base 1. The paper as a whole reports these results and caveats: The quantity of clinical and demographic metadata differed by source and by participant and was supplied without curation.

TCRbeta CDR3 regions were amplified from genomic DNA by means of the immunoSEQ Assay, a bias-controlled multiplex PCR. The original methods were these. The number of nucleated cells in each sample was estimated by amplification of reference gene primers within the assay. Sequence reads were collapsed and filtered to measure the absolute abundance of every unique TCRbeta CDR3 rearrangement. For each sample, productive Simpson clonality was calculated as the square root of Simpson's diversity index over productive rearrangements. TCRdb's version of the immuneACCESS table is confined to in-frame rearrangements and falls short of the full clone set. An unresolved V gene accounts for under half of the shortfall where checked; the remainder is of unknown origin. From that table come the V and J calls and clone size; the DNA was used to work out D and trimming. Counted in this sample were a few hundred thousand clones; approximately 88% of them appeared once. Together, the top ten hold approximately 6.6% of the sample.

The sequence was collected from a woman aged 30 to 39 who had recovered from COVID-19. The rearranged segments are TRBV19 and TRBJ2-7; the D gene is possibly TRBD1, with 5 bases matching. Material for sequencing was peripheral blood. The sequenced DNA: TGTGCCAGTACTCCGACGGCAGGGTGGGGCGAGCAGTACTTC. Its protein is CASTPTAGWGEQYF.